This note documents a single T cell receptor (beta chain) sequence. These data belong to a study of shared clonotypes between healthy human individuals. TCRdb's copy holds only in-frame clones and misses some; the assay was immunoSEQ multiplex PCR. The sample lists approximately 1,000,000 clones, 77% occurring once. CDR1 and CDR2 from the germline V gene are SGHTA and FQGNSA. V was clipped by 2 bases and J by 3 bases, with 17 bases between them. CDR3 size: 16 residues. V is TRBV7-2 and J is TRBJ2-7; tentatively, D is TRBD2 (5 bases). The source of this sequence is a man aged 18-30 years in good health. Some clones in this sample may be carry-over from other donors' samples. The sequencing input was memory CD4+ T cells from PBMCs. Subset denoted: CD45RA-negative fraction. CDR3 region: CASSLILTGNDYEQYF. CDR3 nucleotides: TGTGCCAGCAGCTTAATATTAACGGGGAATGACTACGAGCAGTACTTC. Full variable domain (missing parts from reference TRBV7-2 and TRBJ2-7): GAGVSQSPSNKVTEKGKDVELRCDPISGHTALYWYRQSLGQGLEFLIYFQGNSAPDKSGLPSDRFSAERTGGSVSTLTIQRTQQEDSAVYLCASSLILTGNDYEQYFGPGTRLTVT.